This T cell receptor beta chain was observed in a study of blood T cell repertoires in COVID-19. Study-wide background: The United States, Italy and Spain supplied acute and convalescent COVID-19 samples. PBMCs, B-cell-depleted T cells, or T cells provided the cDNA or gDNA that made up the material.

Trimming removed 2 bases at V and 5 bases at J, with 12 bases between. The CDR3 has 14 amino acids. Germline CDR1 reads SGHTA; CDR2 reads FQGNSA. This clone was picked up one time. Methods used by the authors: Reference gene primers were amplified, and this amplification served to estimate nucleated cell counts. The repertoire was sequenced with immunoSEQ multiplex PCR; TCRdb's copy has only in-frame clones and lacks some. Clonal size and the V and J genes are those of that table, whereas D and trimming came from the DNA. Of roughly 300,000 clones in the sample, 65% to 90% were seen once. Input material: peripheral blood. The V gene is TRBV7-2, the J gene TRBJ2-5; D unclear. The TCR originated in a human donor in a cohort sampled during active COVID-19. The CDR3, as DNA: TGTGCCAGCAGCTTATCTCTCGTTATTGAGACCCAGTACTTC. Translated, it gives CASSLSLVIETQYF. The full variable domain, rest sourced from reference TRBV7-2 and TRBJ2-5, is GAGVSQSPSNKVTEKGKDVELRCDPISGHTALYWYRQSLGQGLEFLIYFQGNSAPDKSGLPSDRFSAERTGGSVSTLTIQRTQQEDSAVYLCASSLSLVIETQYFGPGTRLLVL.